These 9 T cell receptor beta chains were sequenced from one sample in a study of blood T cell repertoires in COVID-19. Only in-frame clones appear in the TCRdb table, and some are missing; sequencing was by immunoSEQ multiplex PCR. The data hold fewer than 200,000 clones, with 81% observed a single time. The specimen was PBMCs or T cells enriched from blood (not recorded which). The receptor source for this set is a woman in her thirties or forties with acute COVID-19.

In this sample, this clone turned up once. The V and J genes are TRBV11-2 and TRBJ2-5, with TRBD2 matching over 12 bases. Trimming cost V 3 bases and J 5 bases; bases outside gene matches: 13. This CDR3 is built from 18 residues. Germline V lookup: CDR1 SGHAT, CDR2 FQNNGV. CDR3 DNA: TGTGCCAGCAGCTTCGGCTTACTAGCGGGAGGCGAGGGGGAGACCCAGTACTTC. Its protein product is CASSFGLLAGGEGETQYF.

The chain uses TRBV24-1 and TRBJ2-3, with D possibly TRBD1 on 6 matching bases. The CDR3 is 14 residues long. CDR1 is KGHDR, CDR2 SFDVKD, per germline. With 5 bases removed from V and 1 base from J, the gap between germline ends came to 9 bases. The CDR3 DNA reads as TGTGCCACCAGTGCGAGACAGGGCACAGATACGCAGTATTTT. It codes for CATSARQGTDTQYF.

The chain uses TRBV6-5 and TRBJ2-3, with 14 nucleotides matching TRBD2. The V and J ends lost 6 bases and 5 bases, in that order; junction bases with no gene match: 4. Germline CDR1 is MNHEY and CDR2 is SVGAGI. The CDR3 spans 15 residues. The CDR3 here is CASRGLAGEKDTQYF. The CDR3 bases are TGTGCCAGCAGGGGACTAGCGGGAGAAAAAGATACGCAGTATTTT.

The chain links TRBV7-2 to TRBJ2-3; 11 bases fit TRBD2. V gave up 4 bases and J gave up 2 bases; unmatched junction bases: 8. From germline, CDR1 is SGHTA and CDR2 FQGNSA. The CDR3 totals 17 residues. The CDR3 coding sequence is TGTGCCAGCAGCTACAGAGCTAGCGGGAGGAACACAGATACGCAGTATTTT. Translation: CASSYRASGRNTDTQYF.

The chain is built from TRBV3-1 (or the pseudogene TRBV3-2) and TRBJ2-3; no clear D. Germline lookup yields CDR1 LGHDT and CDR2 YNNKEL (reference sequence). V lost 4 bases and J lost 9, with 14 bases in between. The CDR3 is 13 amino acids. This CDR3 reads CASSRSEFPTQYF. The CDR3 bases are TGTGCCAGCAGCCGATCGGAGTTCCCGACGCAGTATTTT.

V is TRBV6-5 and J is TRBJ2-7; 10 nucleotides line up with TRBD2. J lost 6 bases, V lost 10 bases, and 15 bases had no gene match. The germline V gene has CDR1 MNHEY and CDR2 SVGAGI. The CDR3 totals 15 residues. The CDR3, as DNA: TGTGCCACCCGGGGGGGTAGCGGGAGGAGCGGCGAGCAGTACGTC. Its translation is CATRGGSGRSGEQYV.

The rearrangement links TRBV7-2 to TRBJ2-5; 7 bases line up with TRBD2. V dropped 5 bases and J dropped 5; count of bases not matched to a gene: 11. The CDR3 runs to 15 residues. The germline V gene encodes CDR1 SGHTA and CDR2 FQGNSA. CDR3 in DNA: TGTGCCAGCAGCCCTAGAGCGGGGCGGCGGGAGACCCAGTACTTC. Protein: CASSPRAGRRETQYF. Full variable domain (remainder filled in from reference TRBV7-2 and TRBJ2-5): GAGVSQSPSNKVTEKGKDVELRCDPISGHTALYWYRQSLGQGLEFLIYFQGNSAPDKSGLPSDRFSAERTGGSVSTLTIQRTQQEDSAVYLCASSPRAGRRETQYFGPGTRLLVL.

V and J are TRBV19 and TRBJ1-1, with D perhaps matching TRBD1 (5 bases). CDR1 and CDR2 (germline): LNHDA, SQIVND (reference sequence). Trimming removed 3 bases from V and 4 bases from J, with 15 bases in between. This CDR3 is built from 15 residues. CDR3 sequence reads: CASSIGGTGGTEAFF. The CDR3 nucleotides read TGTGCCAGTAGTATCGGAGGGACGGGGGGCACTGAAGCTTTCTTT.

J is TRBJ1-2 and V is TRBV7-3; D is perhaps TRBD1 (5 bases). The CDR3 totals 13 residues. Germline lookup yields CDR1 SGHTA and CDR2 FQGTGA. Deletions cut 5 bases from V and 2 bases from J, with 9 bases between. The CDR3 loop is CASSPDKNYGYTF. The CDR3 region has the DNA TGTGCCAGCAGCCCGGACAAGAACTATGGCTACACCTTC. Together with reference TRBV7-3 and TRBJ1-2, the CDR3 gives the full variable domain: GAGVSQTPSNKVTEKGKYVELRCDPISGHTALYWYRQSLGQGPEFLIYFQGTGAADDSGLPNDRFFAVRPEGSVSTLKIQRTERGDSAVYLCASSPDKNYGYTFGSGTRLTVV.